Listed below are T cell receptor beta chains from one sample, sequenced in a study of T-cell reconstitution after alpha-beta-depleted transplantation in children. TCRdb processed the PCR reads anew with MiXCR; each CDR3 protein has one entry. The sample records about 900,000 distinct CDR3 sequences, roughly 29% being singletons. Sequenced here: PBMCs, mostly from graft donor cells, sampled 360 days after TCRalphabeta/CD19-depleted stem cell transplant. The receptors were sampled from a boy in the first two years of life who had a stem cell transplant for SCID, so the T cells may come from the graft donor. Both conserved end residues are part of each CDR3. The D gene is left open where the match is weak. Where a row states a size, it is once, few, many or the class of an expanded clone; other rows omit it.

v_call	j_call	d_call	clone_size	cdr3_nt	cdr3_aa
TRBV6-1	TRBJ2-2	TRBD1	few	TGTGCCAGCAGCCTAGGACAGGTCACCGGGGAGCTGTTTTTT	CASSLGQVTGELFF
TRBV15	TRBJ1-5	TRBD1	few	TGTGCCACCAGCAGAGATGGGGACAGTATGTCGGTTCATCAGCCCCAGCATTTT	CATSRDGDSMSVHQPQHF
TRBV4-2	TRBJ2-1	NA	NA	TGTGCCAGCAGCCAATTTCTGGGGGGGCCAGCCTACAATGAGCAGTTCTTC	CASSQFLGGPAYNEQFF
TRBV6-1	TRBJ2-7	NA	few	TGTGCCAGCAGTCCCCAGGTGGGACACCTGTACGAGCAGTACTTC	CASSPQVGHLYEQYF
TRBV5-5	TRBJ2-5	NA	NA	TGTGCCAGCAGCTTGGTTTATAGTCCCTGGGGGCAAGAGACCCAGTACTTC	CASSLVYSPWGQETQYF
TRBV7-9	TRBJ2-1	NA	few	TGTGCCAGCAGCTTAGCCTACGCGCCTTTCAATGAGCAGTTCTTC	CASSLAYAPFNEQFF
TRBV10-3	TRBJ2-1	TRBD1	few	TGTGCCATCAGTGAAACAGGGGAGCACAATGAGCAGTTCTTC	CAISETGEHNEQFF
TRBV5-1	TRBJ2-6	NA	NA	TGCGCCAGCAGCTTAAGTCCGACAGAGTCCTCCGGGGCCAACGTCCTGACTTTC	CASSLSPTESSGANVLTF
TRBV20-1	TRBJ2-1	NA	NA	TGCAGTGCTCCGACTACCCCCCGCAATGAGCAGTTCTTC	CSAPTTPRNEQFF
TRBV12-3/TRBV12-4	TRBJ1-3	NA	NA	TGTGCCAGCAGTTTAAATGCGAACTCTGGAAACACCATATATTTT	CASSLNANSGNTIYF
TRBV7-7	TRBJ2-5	NA	NA	TGTGCCAGCAGCTTAGACAGGGGGGGGAAGACCCAGTACTTC	CASSLDRGGKTQYF
TRBV4-1	TRBJ2-5	TRBD2	few	TGCGCCAGCAGCCCCCGGACTAGCGGGGAGGCCCAGTACTTC	CASSPRTSGEAQYF
TRBV20-1	TRBJ2-5	NA	few	TGCAGTGCCCAAGTAGCGGCAGAGACCCAGTACTTC	CSAQVAAETQYF
TRBV6-5	TRBJ2-1	TRBD1	NA	TGTGCCAGCAGTTTCGCCGGGACAGGGCGGACTGATGAGCAGTTCTTC	CASSFAGTGRTDEQFF
TRBV5-1	TRBJ2-3	NA	NA	TGCGCCAGCAGCTGGAACAGGGTCACAGATACGCAGTATTTT	CASSWNRVTDTQYF
TRBV12-3/TRBV12-4	TRBJ2-7	NA	few	TGTGCCAGCAGTAGGGGCAGCGCAGAGCAGTACTTC	CASSRGSAEQYF
TRBV6-2/TRBV6-3	TRBJ2-7	TRBD1	NA	TGTGCCAGCAGTCCCAGGGGGCAGTGGTCCTACGAGCAGTACTTC	CASSPRGQWSYEQYF
TRBV29-1	TRBJ2-3	NA	few	TGCAGCTCCGAAGGCAGACTGACCAAAGATACGCAGTATTTT	CSSEGRLTKDTQYF
TRBV29-1	TRBJ1-1	NA	few	TGCAGCGTTGGATCCGTGGGCACTGAAGCTTTCTTT	CSVGSVGTEAFF
TRBV12-3/TRBV12-4	TRBJ1-6	NA	many	TGTGCCAGCAGCTTCGCCGGGGGAGTAAATTCACCCCTCCACTTT	CASSFAGGVNSPLHF
TRBV9	TRBJ2-1	TRBD2	few	TGTGCCAGCAGCGTAGAGGGACTAGCGGGGGCCTCCTACAATGAGCAGTTCTTC	CASSVEGLAGASYNEQFF
TRBV12-3/TRBV12-4	TRBJ2-1	NA	NA	TGTGCCAGCAGTACAAGTAGTAGGTTTGAGTTCTTC	CASSTSSRFEFF
TRBV5-1	TRBJ2-3	TRBD2	NA	TGCGCCAGCAGCACCCAAGGGCGGGGGATCTACACAGATACGCAGTATTTT	CASSTQGRGIYTDTQYF
TRBV6-5	TRBJ2-5	NA	NA	TGTGCCAGCAGTTTGGTCAGGGCAGAAGAGACCCAGTACTTC	CASSLVRAEETQYF
TRBV6-1	TRBJ2-1	NA	few	TGTGCCAGCAGATCCGAGCTGGTTCTCGATGAGCAGTTCTTC	CASRSELVLDEQFF
TRBV7-2	TRBJ2-3	NA	NA	TGTGTCAGCAGCCTATGGCGCCCATCTAGCACAGATACGCAGTATTTT	CVSSLWRPSSTDTQYF
TRBV5-1	TRBJ2-3	NA	NA	TGCGCCAGCTCAGGGATCTCAGGCGATACGCAGTATTTT	CASSGISGDTQYF
TRBV9	TRBJ2-1	TRBD2	few	TGTGCCAGCAGCCCCCAGGAGGCGGGGGGCCCCTACAATGAGCAGTTCTTC	CASSPQEAGGPYNEQFF
TRBV6-6	TRBJ2-1	NA	NA	TGTGCCAGCAGTTACTCGAATAAGGGGCAGTTCTTC	CASSYSNKGQFF
TRBV15	TRBJ2-5	NA	NA	TGTGCCACCAGCAGAGAGGAGACCCAGTACTTC	CATSREETQYF
TRBV7-3	TRBJ2-1	NA	NA	TGTGCCAGCAGCACCCGGGACCACAATGAGCAGTTCTTC	CASSTRDHNEQFF
TRBV7-3	TRBJ2-2	TRBD2	NA	TGTGCCAGCAGCTTAACCCCCAATCTAGCGGGGCCCACCGGGGAGCTGTTTTTT	CASSLTPNLAGPTGELFF
TRBV20-1	TRBJ2-4	NA	many	TGCAGTGCAAGCTGGGCCGAAAACATTCAGTACTTC	CSASWAENIQYF
TRBV20-1	TRBJ2-1	TRBD2	few	TGCAGTCGTGAAGCGGGGGGCTACAATGAGCAGTTCTTC	CSREAGGYNEQFF
TRBV20-1	TRBJ2-3	NA	NA	TGCAGTACCGAATCCCCCATAGCCGCCGGGGGAGATACGCAGTATTTT	CSTESPIAAGGDTQYF
TRBV4-3	TRBJ2-7	NA	NA	TGCGCCAGCAGCCAAGAGCCCGGGGTTCCCTACGAGCAGTACTTC	CASSQEPGVPYEQYF
TRBV12-3/TRBV12-4	TRBJ2-1	NA	NA	TGTGCCAGCAGTTTTCTTCTAGTCGGAGACAATGAGCAGTTCTTC	CASSFLLVGDNEQFF
TRBV5-1	TRBJ2-1	NA	NA	TGCGCCAGCAGCTTTGACAACTACAATGAGCAGTTCTTC	CASSFDNYNEQFF
TRBV3-1	TRBJ2-3	NA	NA	TGTGCCAGCAGCCAAGGTTTCTCCACAGATACGCAGTATTTT	CASSQGFSTDTQYF
TRBV7-2	TRBJ2-7	NA	NA	TGTGCCAGCAGCTTAGAGTACAGGATCGGCGAGCAGTACTTC	CASSLEYRIGEQYF
TRBV20-1	TRBJ2-5	NA	NA	TGCAGTGCTGTCCTAGCCGGGGAGACCCAGTACTTC	CSAVLAGETQYF
TRBV20-1	TRBJ2-2	TRBD2	NA	TGCAGTGCTAGTAGGACTAGCGGGCCGAACACCGGGGAGCTGTTTTTT	CSASRTSGPNTGELFF
TRBV5-5	TRBJ1-5	TRBD1	NA	TGTGCCAGCAGCCGGGGACAGATAGATCAGCCCCAGCATTTT	CASSRGQIDQPQHF
TRBV28	TRBJ2-1	TRBD2	many	TGTGCCAGCAGTTCACTGACTAGCGGGGCACCCTACAATGAGCAGTTCTTC	CASSSLTSGAPYNEQFF
TRBV10-3	TRBJ2-5	NA	NA	TGTGCCATCAGTAGCAGGGCAGAGACCCAGTACTTC	CAISSRAETQYF
TRBV5-1	TRBJ2-1	TRBD2	many	TGCGCCAGCAGTTCGGCTAGCGGGGGCCAGCAGTTCTTC	CASSSASGGQQFF
TRBV19	TRBJ2-2	NA	NA	TGTGCCAGTACCCCCACTAGGGCTGCCGGGGAGCTGTTTTTT	CASTPTRAAGELFF
TRBV12-3/TRBV12-4	TRBJ2-3	NA	NA	TGTGCCAGCAGCAATACAGGGCATTTAACAGATACGCAGTATTTT	CASSNTGHLTDTQYF
TRBV11-2	TRBJ2-1	NA	few	TGTGCCAGCAGCTTACAGCTAGCGACCTCCTACAATGAGCAGTTCTTC	CASSLQLATSYNEQFF
TRBV5-1	TRBJ2-7	NA	few	TGCGCCAGCAGCTTGGGACCTACAGGGAGCTCCTACGAGCAGTACTTC	CASSLGPTGSSYEQYF
TRBV2	TRBJ2-7	TRBD2	NA	TGTGCCAGCGGGGGACTAGCGGTCGTCCCCTACGAGCAGTACTTC	CASGGLAVVPYEQYF
TRBV5-1	TRBJ1-6	NA	NA	TGCGCCAGCAGCGCCGGACAGCTGAGCTCCTATAATTCACCCCTCCACTTT	CASSAGQLSSYNSPLHF
TRBV12-3/TRBV12-4	TRBJ2-7	NA	NA	TGTGCCAGCAATTGGGGGGGCCCCCCCTACGAGCAGTACTTC	CASNWGGPPYEQYF
TRBV20-1	TRBJ2-2	NA	NA	TGCAGTGCTAGAGTCCGGGGCACCGGGGAGCTGTTTTTT	CSARVRGTGELFF
TRBV11-3	TRBJ2-1	NA	NA	TGTGCCAGCAGCTTAGGTCGGACACTCCGGGATGAGCAGTTCTTC	CASSLGRTLRDEQFF
TRBV29-1	TRBJ2-3	TRBD2	NA	TGCAGCGTATCACCCAGGACTAGCCAATACACAGATACGCAGTATTTT	CSVSPRTSQYTDTQYF
TRBV20-1	TRBJ1-3	TRBD1	few	TGCAGTGCTAGACGGACAGGGCGAGCTGGAAACACCATATATTTT	CSARRTGRAGNTIYF